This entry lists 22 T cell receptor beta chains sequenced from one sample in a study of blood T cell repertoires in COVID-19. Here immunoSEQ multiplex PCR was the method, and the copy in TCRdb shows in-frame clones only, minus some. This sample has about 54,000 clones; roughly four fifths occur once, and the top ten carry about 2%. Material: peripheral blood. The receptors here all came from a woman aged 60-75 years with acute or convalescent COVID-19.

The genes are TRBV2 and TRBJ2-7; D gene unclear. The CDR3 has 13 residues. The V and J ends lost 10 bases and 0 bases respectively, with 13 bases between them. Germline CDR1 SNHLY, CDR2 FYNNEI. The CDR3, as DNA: TGTGCCACCCTGACTGTTACCTCCTACGAGCAGTACTTC. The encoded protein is CATLTVTSYEQYF.

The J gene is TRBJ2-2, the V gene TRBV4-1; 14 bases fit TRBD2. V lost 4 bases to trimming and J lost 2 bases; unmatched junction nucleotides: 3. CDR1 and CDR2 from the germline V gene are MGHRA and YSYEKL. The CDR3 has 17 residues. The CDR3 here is CASSRGLAGGNTGELFF. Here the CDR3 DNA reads TGCGCCAGCAGCCGAGGACTAGCGGGGGGAAACACCGGGGAGCTGTTTTTT.

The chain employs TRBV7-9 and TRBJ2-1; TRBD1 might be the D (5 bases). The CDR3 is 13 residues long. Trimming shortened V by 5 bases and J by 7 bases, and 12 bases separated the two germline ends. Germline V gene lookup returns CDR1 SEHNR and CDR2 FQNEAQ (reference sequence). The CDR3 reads CASSRTSGNEQFF. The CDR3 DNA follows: TGTGCCAGCAGCCGTACCTCAGGGAATGAGCAGTTCTTC.

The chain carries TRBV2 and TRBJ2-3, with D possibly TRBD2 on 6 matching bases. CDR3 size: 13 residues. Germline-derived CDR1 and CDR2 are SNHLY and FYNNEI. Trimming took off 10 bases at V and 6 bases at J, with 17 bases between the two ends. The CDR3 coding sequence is TGTGCCATCGGGCGGGGACCGGTGGATACGCAGTATTTT. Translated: CAIGRGPVDTQYF. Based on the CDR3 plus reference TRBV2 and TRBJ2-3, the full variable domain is EPEVTQTPSHQVTQMGQEVILRCVPISNHLYFYWYRQILGQKVEFLVSFYNNEISEKSEIFDDQFSVERPDGSNFTLKIRSTKLEDSAMYFCAIGRGPVDTQYFGPGTRLTVL.

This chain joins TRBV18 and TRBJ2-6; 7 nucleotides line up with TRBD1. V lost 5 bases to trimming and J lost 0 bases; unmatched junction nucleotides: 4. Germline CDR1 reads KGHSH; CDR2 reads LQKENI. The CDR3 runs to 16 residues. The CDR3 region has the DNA TGTGCCAGCTCAACACAGGGGAACTCTGGGGCCAACGTCCTGACTTTC. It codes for CASSTQGNSGANVLTF.

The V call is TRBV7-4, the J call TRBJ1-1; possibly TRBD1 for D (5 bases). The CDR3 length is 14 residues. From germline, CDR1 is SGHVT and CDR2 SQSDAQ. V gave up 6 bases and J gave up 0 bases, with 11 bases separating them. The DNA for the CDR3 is TGTGCCAGCAGTCCAGGGTGGTTGAACACTGAAGCTTTCTTT. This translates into CASSPGWLNTEAFF.

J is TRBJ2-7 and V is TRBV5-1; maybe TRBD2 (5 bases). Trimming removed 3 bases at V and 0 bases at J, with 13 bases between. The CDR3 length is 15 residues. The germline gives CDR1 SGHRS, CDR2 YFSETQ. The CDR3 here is CASSWLTGSSYEQYF. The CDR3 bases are TGCGCCAGCAGCTGGTTGACGGGAAGCTCCTACGAGCAGTACTTC.

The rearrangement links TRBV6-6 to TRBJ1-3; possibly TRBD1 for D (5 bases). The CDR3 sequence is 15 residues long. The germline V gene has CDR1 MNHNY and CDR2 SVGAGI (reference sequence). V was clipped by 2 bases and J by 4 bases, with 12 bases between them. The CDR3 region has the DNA TGTGCCAGCAGTTACGCCCATCGGGGGGGAAACACCATATATTTT. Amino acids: CASSYAHRGGNTIYF.

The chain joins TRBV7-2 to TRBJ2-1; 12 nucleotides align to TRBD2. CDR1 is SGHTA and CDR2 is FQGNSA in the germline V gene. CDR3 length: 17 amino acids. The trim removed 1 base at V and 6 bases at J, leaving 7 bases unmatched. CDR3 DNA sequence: TGTGCCAGCAGCTTAGGGCGGTGGACTAGCGGGATCAATGAGCAGTTCTTC. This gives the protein CASSLGRWTSGINEQFF.

The CDR3 bases are TGCGCCAGGAGCGGGTACACCGGGGAGCTGTTTTTT. Translated: CARSGYTGELFF. This chain connects TRBV23-1 to TRBJ2-2, with D maybe TRBD2 (6 bases). TRBV23-1 counts as an open reading frame of uncertain function. The CDR3 contains 12 residues. Trimming took 9 bases from V and 3 from J, leaving 8 bases between them.

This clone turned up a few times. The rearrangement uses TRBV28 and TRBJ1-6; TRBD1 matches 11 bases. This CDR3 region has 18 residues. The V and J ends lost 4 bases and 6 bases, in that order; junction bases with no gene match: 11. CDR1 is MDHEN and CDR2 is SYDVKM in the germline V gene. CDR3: CASSSGQGAVLGNSPLHF. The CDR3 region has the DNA TGTGCCAGCAGTTCTGGACAGGGGGCCGTCCTCGGTAATTCACCCCTCCACTTT.

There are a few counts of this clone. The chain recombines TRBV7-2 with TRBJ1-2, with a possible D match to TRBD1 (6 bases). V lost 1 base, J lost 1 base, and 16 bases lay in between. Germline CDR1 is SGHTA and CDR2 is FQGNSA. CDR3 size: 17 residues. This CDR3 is CASSLERGLLLNYGYTF. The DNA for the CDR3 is TGTGCCAGCAGCTTAGAAAGGGGGTTACTACTTAACTATGGCTACACCTTC.

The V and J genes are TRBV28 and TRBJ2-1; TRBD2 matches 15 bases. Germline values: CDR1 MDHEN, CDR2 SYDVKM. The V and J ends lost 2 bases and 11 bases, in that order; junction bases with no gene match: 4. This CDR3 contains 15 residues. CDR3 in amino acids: CASSLGTSGGIKQFF. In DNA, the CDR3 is TGTGCCAGCAGTTTAGGGACTAGCGGGGGGATAAAGCAGTTCTTC. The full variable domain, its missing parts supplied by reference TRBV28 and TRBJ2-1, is DVKVTQSSRYLVKRTGEKVFLECVQDMDHENMFWYRQDPGLGLRLIYFSYDVKMKEKGDIPEGYSVSREKKERFSLILESASTNQTSMYLCASSLGTSGGIKQFFGPGTRLTVL.

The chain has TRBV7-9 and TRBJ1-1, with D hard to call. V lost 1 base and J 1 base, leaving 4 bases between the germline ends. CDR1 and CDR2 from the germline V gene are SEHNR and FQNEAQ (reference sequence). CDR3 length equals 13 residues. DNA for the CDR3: TGTGCCAGCAGCTTAGTGAGGAACACTGAAGCTTTCTTT. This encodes CASSLVRNTEAFF.

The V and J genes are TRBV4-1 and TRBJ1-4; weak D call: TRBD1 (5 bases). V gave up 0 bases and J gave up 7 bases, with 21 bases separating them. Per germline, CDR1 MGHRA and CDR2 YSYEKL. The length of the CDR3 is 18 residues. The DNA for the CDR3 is TGCGCCAGCAGCCAAGATCCCGGGCGGGGGGTGATGAGTGAAAAACTGTTTTTT. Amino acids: CASSQDPGRGVMSEKLFF.

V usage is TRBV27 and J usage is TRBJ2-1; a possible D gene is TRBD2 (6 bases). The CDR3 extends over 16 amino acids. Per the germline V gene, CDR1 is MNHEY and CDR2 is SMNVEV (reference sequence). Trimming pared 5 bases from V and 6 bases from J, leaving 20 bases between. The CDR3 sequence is CASSPRLVLGGNEQFF. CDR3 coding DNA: TGTGCCAGCAGTCCCAGACTAGTCCTAGGAGGCAATGAGCAGTTCTTC.

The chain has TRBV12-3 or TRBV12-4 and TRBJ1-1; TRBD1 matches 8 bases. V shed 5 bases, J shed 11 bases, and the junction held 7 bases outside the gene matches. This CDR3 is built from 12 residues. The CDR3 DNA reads TGTGCCAGCAGTGACAACAGGGGGAGCGCTTTCTTT. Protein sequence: CASSDNRGSAFF.

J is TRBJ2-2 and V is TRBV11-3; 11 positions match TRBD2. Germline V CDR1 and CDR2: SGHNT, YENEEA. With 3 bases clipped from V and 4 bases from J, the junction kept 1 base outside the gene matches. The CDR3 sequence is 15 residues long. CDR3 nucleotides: TGTGCCAGCAGCTTCGGGACTAGCGGCACCGGGGAGCTGTTTTTT. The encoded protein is CASSFGTSGTGELFF. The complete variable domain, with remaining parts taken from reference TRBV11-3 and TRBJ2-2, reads EAGVVQSPRYKIIEKKQPVAFWCNPISGHNTLYWYLQNLGQGPELLIRYENEEAVDDSQLPKDRFSAERLKGVDSTLKIQPAELGDSAVYLCASSFGTSGTGELFFGEGSRLTVL.

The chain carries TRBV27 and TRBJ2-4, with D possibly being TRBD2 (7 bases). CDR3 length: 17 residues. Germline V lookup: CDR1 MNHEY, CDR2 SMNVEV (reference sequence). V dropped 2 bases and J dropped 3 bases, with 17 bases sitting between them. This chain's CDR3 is CASSLKPGGIVKNIQYF. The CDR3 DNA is TGTGCCAGCAGTTTAAAGCCGGGGGGCATAGTCAAAAACATTCAGTACTTC.

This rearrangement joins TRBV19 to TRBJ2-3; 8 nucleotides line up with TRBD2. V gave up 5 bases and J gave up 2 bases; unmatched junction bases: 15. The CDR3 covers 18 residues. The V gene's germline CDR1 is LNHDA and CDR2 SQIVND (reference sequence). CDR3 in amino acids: CASSARYRTSGPTDTQYF. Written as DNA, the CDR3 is TGTGCCAGTAGTGCCAGGTACCGAACTAGCGGCCCCACAGATACGCAGTATTTT.

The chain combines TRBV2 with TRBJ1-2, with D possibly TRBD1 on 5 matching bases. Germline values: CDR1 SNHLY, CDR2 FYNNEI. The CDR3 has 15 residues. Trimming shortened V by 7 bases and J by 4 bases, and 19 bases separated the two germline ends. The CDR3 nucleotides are TGTGCCAGCACCTCGGGGGTCAGGGACGGCTATGGCTACACCTTC. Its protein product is CASTSGVRDGYGYTF.

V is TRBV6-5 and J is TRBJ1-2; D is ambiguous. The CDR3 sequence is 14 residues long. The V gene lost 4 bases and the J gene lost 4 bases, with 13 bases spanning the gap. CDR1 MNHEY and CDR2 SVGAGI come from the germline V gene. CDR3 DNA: TGTGCCAGCAGTTCCATCGAGGGAGTCTATGGCTACACCTTC. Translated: CASSSIEGVYGYTF.